This T cell receptor (beta chain) was retrieved from a study of molecular identifiers for immune sequencing clone quantification. Broader study findings: Sharing of a barcode by identical TCR molecules could cause highly expanded clone sizes to be underestimated.

TCR libraries were built in bulk with a published protocol and specific TCR primers. TCRdb processed the PCR reads anew with MiXCR; each CDR3 protein has one entry. The sample shows some 100,000 distinct CDR3 sequences, under 40% of them seen only once. This clonotype was counted between two and nine times. Its specificity is not known. The CDR3 loop spans 14 amino acids. Germline lookup yields CDR1 SGDLS and CDR2 YYNGEE. V was cut by 1 base and J by 7 bases, with 9 bases left in between. The receptor comes from a human donor in good health. Some libraries in this study had Jurkat cell RNA spiked in. The chain employs TRBV9 and TRBJ1-6, with D possibly being TRBD1 (5 bases). Sample: naive CD8+ T cells from blood, with Jurkat cell RNA spiked in. The subset was: FACS-sorted CD8+CD4-CCR7+CD45RA+ naive T cells. The DNA of the CDR3 is TGTGCCAGCAGCGTAAGCGGGACCAATTCACCCCTCCACTTT. Its translation: CASSVSGTNSPLHF.